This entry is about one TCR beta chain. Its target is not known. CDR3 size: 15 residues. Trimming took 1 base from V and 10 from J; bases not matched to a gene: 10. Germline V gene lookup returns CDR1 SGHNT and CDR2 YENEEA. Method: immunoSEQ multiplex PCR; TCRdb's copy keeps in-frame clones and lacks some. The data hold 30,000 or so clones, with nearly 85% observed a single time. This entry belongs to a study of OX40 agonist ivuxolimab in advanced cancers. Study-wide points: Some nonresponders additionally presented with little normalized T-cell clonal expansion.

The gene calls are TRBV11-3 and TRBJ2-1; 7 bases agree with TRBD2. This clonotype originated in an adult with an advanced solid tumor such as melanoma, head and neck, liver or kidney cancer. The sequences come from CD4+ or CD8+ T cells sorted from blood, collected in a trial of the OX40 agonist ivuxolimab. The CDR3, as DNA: TGTGCCAGCAGCTTAGTAGCGGGCCCACCGATGGAGCAGTTCTTC. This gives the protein CASSLVAGPPMEQFF.